The clone carrying this T cell receptor beta chain was seen a single time. How the authors handled the data: Scientists estimated how many nucleated cells there were by amplifying reference gene primers. Only in-frame clones appear in the TCRdb table, and some are missing; sequencing was by immunoSEQ multiplex PCR. V, J and clone size derive from that table, while D and trimming were established from the DNA sequence. Counted here are about 230,000 clones, around 83% occurring once; the ten biggest clones make up about 8%. This record comes from a study of blood T cell repertoires in COVID-19. The overall study: Samples came from the United States, Italy and Spain, spanning acute and convalescent COVID-19. Sources were T cells, B-cell-depleted T cells, or PBMCs; the material itself was cDNA or gDNA.

Germline CDR1 and CDR2: KGHDR and SFDVKD. The CDR3 runs to 17 residues. The J segment lost 6 bases and the V segment lost 3 bases, leaving 8 bases of the junction unmatched. Sequencing was performed on peripheral blood. V is TRBV24-1 and J is TRBJ2-1; 12 bases line up with TRBD1. This clonotype was obtained from a woman aged 45-59 years with acute or convalescent COVID-19. CDR3 in DNA: TGTGCCACCAGTGATCCCCGGGGACAGGGGGCCGGCAATGAGCAGTTCTTC. Protein: CATSDPRGQGAGNEQFF.